What follows are 9 T cell receptor beta chains derived from one specimen sequenced in a study of CXCR3-negative and CXCR3-positive naive CD8 T cells. Study observations and caveats: Compared with CXCR3-negative naive cells, CXCR3-positive naive cells showed more hydrophobic TRB CDR3s.

The method, 5' RACE with UMI labels, was used to prepare the TRB cDNA libraries. TCRdb reanalyzed the 5' RACE reads and collapses them to one entry per CDR3 protein, without DNA. The sample yields about 98,000 distinct CDR3 sequences, of which the top ten take up around 0.99%. Their antigen targets remain unknown. The sequenced sample consisted of naive CXCR3+ CD8+ T cells from blood. As for subset: CD45RO-CCR7+CD27+CD95- naive CD8+ T cells expressing CXCR3 (TNR3+). All receptors come from a human donor in good health. Some clones in this sample may be carry-over from other donors' samples.

V gene TRBV29-1 combines with J gene TRBJ2-3; TCRdb proposes TRBD2, but this gene call is untestable without DNA. Germline CDR1 SQVTM, CDR2 ANQGSEA. This CDR3 spans 13 amino acids. CDR3 residues: CSVEGQKTDTQYF.

The chain is built from TRBV12-3 or TRBV12-4 and TRBJ2-5; TCRdb's D gene call, TRBD2, goes unchecked for lack of DNA. The CDR3 is 16 residues long. This CDR3 is CASSLLAGGPQETQYF.

The chain employs TRBV7-9 and TRBJ1-1; as DNA is missing, the TRBD1 call by TCRdb cannot be tested. The CDR3 length is 17 residues. Germline V lookup: CDR1 SEHNR, CDR2 FQNEAQ (reference sequence). CDR3 sequence: CASSFIKGDRGKTEAFF.

The chain is built from TRBV12-3 or TRBV12-4 and TRBJ2-1; the D call from TCRdb, TRBD1, cannot be confirmed without DNA. The CDR3 contains 11 residues. CDR3 in amino acids: CASSPGIEQFF.

The rearrangement joins TRBV29-1 to TRBJ2-7; TCRdb gives TRBD2 as the D gene, but with no DNA this cannot be confirmed. Germline V gene sequence: CDR1 SQVTM, CDR2 ANQGSEA. CDR3 length: 13 residues. CDR3 loop: CSVEVADDYEQYF.

V gene TRBV19 combines with J gene TRBJ1-5; with no DNA, the TCRdb D assignment of TRBD1 cannot be verified. This CDR3 comprises 14 residues. Germline lookup yields CDR1 LNHDA and CDR2 SQIVND (reference sequence). The CDR3: CASSKTGFNQPQHF.

The chain recombines TRBV5-1 with TRBJ2-3. The germline gives CDR1 SGHRS, CDR2 YFSETQ. This CDR3 is built from 12 residues. CDR3 sequence: CASSLVSDTQYF.

The chain links TRBV7-3 to TRBJ2-7; TCRdb designates TRBD1, a call that cannot be tested without DNA. The CDR3 spans 12 residues. The V gene's germline CDR1 is SGHTA and CDR2 FQGTGA. CDR3 residues: CASSSNRGEQYF. Full variable domain (outside the CDR3, taken from reference TRBV7-3 and TRBJ2-7): GAGVSQTPSNKVTEKGKYVELRCDPISGHTALYWYRQSLGQGPEFLIYFQGTGAADDSGLPNDRFFAVRPEGSVSTLKIQRTERGDSAVYLCASSSNRGEQYFGPGTRLTVT.

The CDR3 loop is CASCNPGGNTEAFF. The gene calls are TRBV28 and TRBJ1-1; TCRdb names TRBD1, which stays unverified in the absence of DNA. Germline CDR1 reads MDHEN; CDR2 reads SYDVKM. The CDR3 is 14 residues long. Together with reference TRBV28 and TRBJ1-1, the CDR3 gives the full variable domain: DVKVTQSSRYLVKRTGEKVFLECVQDMDHENMFWYRQDPGLGLRLIYFSYDVKMKEKGDIPEGYSVSREKKERFSLILESASTNQTSMYLCASCNPGGNTEAFFGQGTRLTVV.